This T cell receptor beta chain was observed in a study of OX40 agonist ivuxolimab in advanced cancers. Repertoires were generated with immunoSEQ multiplex PCR, while TCRdb's copy carries only in-frame clones and drops some. The sample includes over 9,500 clones, 70% to 85% of them seen just once. The CDR3 loop spans 15 amino acids. J lost 5 bases, V lost 5 bases, and 8 bases had no gene match. The germline V gene encodes CDR1 SEHNR and CDR2 FQNEAQ (reference sequence). This clone is medium-sized. Autoimmune disease history or systemic immunosuppression led to patient exclusion. Sequencing used CD4+ or CD8+ T cells sorted from blood, obtained in a trial of the OX40 agonist ivuxolimab. This sequence joins TRBV7-9 and TRBJ1-2; 10 positions match TRBD1. This sequence was found in an adult with an advanced solid tumor such as melanoma, head and neck, liver or kidney cancer. CDR3 DNA sequence: TGTGCCAGCAGCGCCGTGGGGACAGGGGTTTATGGCTACACCTTC. Translation: CASSAVGTGVYGYTF.